The next 30 T cell receptor beta chains were all read from a single sample in a study of spatial heterogeneity in lung cancer. No antigen has been identified for these receptors. Study-wide points: It was found that expanded intratumoral alpha and beta TCR counts tracked tumor mutation counts.

TCRdb re-called the 5' RACE reads through MiXCR, storing one row per CDR3 protein. The repertoire holds about 9,600 distinct CDR3 sequences, with about 8% as singletons. As to time point: sample taken at primary tumor resection. This sample comprised lung tumor tissue, obtained at surgery. These receptors all stem from a male donor with early-stage non-small cell lung cancer.

This clonotype has ten or more counts. V and J are TRBV12-3 or TRBV12-4 and TRBJ1-1; weak D call: TRBD1 (5 bases). Trimming left V 5 bases short and J 7 bases short, with 11 bases between. CDR3 length: 12 amino acids. DNA for the CDR3: TGTGCCAGCAGTCCAGGGACGGGTGAAGCTTTCTTT. Translated, it gives CASSPGTGEAFF.

Within the sample, this clonotype is large. The chain carries TRBV5-1 and TRBJ1-2; the D gene is possibly TRBD1 (5 bases). Trimming took off 2 bases at V and 6 bases at J, with 11 bases between the two ends. This CDR3 spans 13 amino acids. CDR1 is SGHRS and CDR2 is YFSETQ in the germline V gene. The CDR3 loop reads CASSFSMTDGYTF. The CDR3 bases are TGCGCCAGCAGCTTCTCAATGACAGATGGCTACACCTTC.

This clonotype ranks as medium-sized (0.01 to 0.1%). V is TRBV20-1 and J is TRBJ2-7; 10 bases fit TRBD2. Germline V gives CDR1 DFQATT, CDR2 SNEGSKA (reference sequence). This CDR3 spans 14 amino acids. V lost 5 bases and J lost 3; bases outside the gene matches: 7. The CDR3 sequence: CSALPGLASYEQYF. The CDR3, as DNA: TGCAGTGCTCTACCGGGACTAGCGAGCTACGAGCAGTACTTC.

The chain uses TRBV4-1 and TRBJ2-7; the D is unclear. V dropped 1 base and J dropped 0 bases, with 13 bases sitting between them. The CDR3 consists of 16 residues. Per the germline V gene, CDR1 is MGHRA and CDR2 is YSYEKL. CDR3 protein: CASSQVKTALSYEQYF. The CDR3 bases are TGCGCCAGCAGCCAAGTGAAGACGGCGCTCTCCTACGAGCAGTACTTC.

This clonotype has at least ten counts. The chain employs TRBV19 and TRBJ2-3; D ambiguous. The V end was cut by 5 bases, the J end by 2 bases, with 5 bases between. Germline V lookup: CDR1 LNHDA, CDR2 SQIVND (reference sequence). The CDR3 has 12 residues. CDR3 nucleotide sequence: TGTGCCAGTAGTTTCCCCACAGATACGCAGTATTTT. Translating gives CASSFPTDTQYF. Full variable domain (remainder filled in from reference TRBV19 and TRBJ2-3): DGGITQSPKYLFRKEGQNVTLSCEQNLNHDAMYWYRQDPGQGLRLIYYSQIVNDFQKGDIAEGYSVSREKKESFPLTVTSAQKNPTAFYLCASSFPTDTQYFGPGTRLTVL.

This clonotype was counted many times. The chain recombines TRBV2 with TRBJ2-5; unclear D gene. V shed 4 bases and J shed 1 base, with 7 bases lying between them. The CDR3 spans 13 residues. Looked up from germline, CDR1 is SNHLY and CDR2 is FYNNEI. CDR3 region: CASSARLQETQYF. The CDR3 DNA is TGTGCCAGCAGTGCGAGGCTCCAAGAGACCCAGTACTTC.

The chain combines TRBV7-2 with TRBJ1-1; possibly TRBD1 for D (6 bases). Germline CDR1 is SGHTA and CDR2 is FQGNSA. The V gene lost 5 bases and the J gene lost 1 base, with 11 bases spanning the gap. This CDR3 is 14 amino acids long. CDR3 DNA sequence: TGTGCCAGCAGCGGCTGGACAGAGAACACTGAAGCTTTCTTT. Translation: CASSGWTENTEAFF. The complete variable domain, with remaining parts taken from reference TRBV7-2 and TRBJ1-1, reads GAGVSQSPSNKVTEKGKDVELRCDPISGHTALYWYRQSLGQGLEFLIYFQGNSAPDKSGLPSDRFSAERTGGSVSTLTIQRTQQEDSAVYLCASSGWTENTEAFFGQGTRLTVV.

This clonotype was seen ten or more times. The chain has TRBV20-1 and TRBJ2-1; D not resolved. Germline CDR1 and CDR2: DFQATT and SNEGSKA (reference sequence). The CDR3 covers 12 residues. The V gene lost 1 base and the J gene lost 4 bases, with 5 bases spanning the gap. Here the CDR3 DNA reads TGCAGTGCTAGAGGCCGATACAATGAGCAGTTCTTC. It translates to CSARGRYNEQFF.

In this sample, this clonotype turned up a few times. The V gene is TRBV7-2, the J gene TRBJ2-1; D unresolved. The germline gives CDR1 SGHTA, CDR2 FQGNSA. Trimming left V 1 base short and J 4 bases short, with 5 bases between. The CDR3 spans 13 residues. CDR3 nucleotides: TGTGCCAGCAGCTTAGACACTTACAATGAGCAGTTCTTC. It is translated as CASSLDTYNEQFF.

This clonotype ranks as medium-sized. This chain uses TRBV7-8 with TRBJ1-5; D possibly corresponds to TRBD1 (5 bases). Germline lookup yields CDR1 SGHVS and CDR2 FQNEAQ. V lost 0 bases, J lost 2 bases, and 5 bases lay in between. The CDR3 is 14 amino acids. The CDR3 DNA reads TGTGCCAGCAGCTTAGCAGGGGGCAATCAGCCCCAGCATTTT. It specifies CASSLAGGNQPQHF.

There are many counts of this clonotype. The chain links TRBV20-1 to TRBJ2-7; D possibly corresponds to TRBD1 (5 bases). V was pared by 5 bases and J by 2 bases, with 16 bases between. This CDR3 comprises 14 residues. Germline values: CDR1 DFQATT, CDR2 SNEGSKA (reference sequence). The CDR3 reads CSAFRQKVTYEQYF. The CDR3 nucleotides read TGCAGTGCTTTTAGACAGAAGGTTACCTACGAGCAGTACTTC.

This clonotype was seen at least ten times. This chain connects TRBV6-6 to TRBJ2-3, with D unclear. Trimming removed 2 bases at V and 2 bases at J, with 14 bases between. Per germline, CDR1 MNHNY and CDR2 SVGAGI (reference sequence). CDR3 length: 16 amino acids. The CDR3 loop reads CASSYGPLPVTDTQYF. In DNA form, the CDR3 reads TGTGCCAGCAGTTACGGACCCCTCCCCGTCACAGATACGCAGTATTTT.

This chain joins TRBV18 and TRBJ2-7; maybe TRBD2 (5 bases). Germline CDR1 KGHSH, CDR2 LQKENI. V lost 5 bases and J lost 9, with 11 bases in between. This CDR3 is built from 11 residues. CDR3 nucleotide sequence: TGTGCCAGCTCAGGAGGACGTGGGCAGTACTTC. The encoded protein is CASSGGRGQYF.

For the CDR3, the DNA is TGTGCCAGCAGTGACAGAACGGTATATGGCTACACCTTC. Its protein product is CASSDRTVYGYTF. V is TRBV2 and J is TRBJ1-2; no reliable D call. V lost 3 bases to trimming and J lost 5 bases, with 10 bases between them. CDR3 size: 13 residues. Germline V gene sequence: CDR1 SNHLY, CDR2 FYNNEI.

This clonotype occurred once. One base away lies a much larger clone, so this may be a sequencing read error. The rearrangement joins TRBV5-4 to TRBJ2-3; no reliable D call. Germline lookup yields CDR1 SGHNT and CDR2 YYREEE (reference sequence). CDR3 length equals 14 residues. CDR3 residues: CTSSLRGSTDTQYF. The CDR3 coding sequence is TGTACCAGCAGCTTACGTGGGAGCACAGATACGCAGTATTTT.

The table lists this clonotype with many counts. The chain is built from TRBV15 and TRBJ2-3; 7 bases line up with TRBD1. CDR1 is LNHNV and CDR2 is YYDKDF in the germline V gene (reference sequence). V was pared by 8 bases and J by 3 bases, with 8 bases of the junction left unmatched. The CDR3 is 14 residues long. CDR3 region: CATGTGDVTDTQYF. The DNA of the CDR3 is TGTGCCACCGGAACAGGGGACGTAACAGATACGCAGTATTTT.

This clonotype was seen at least ten times. For the CDR3, the DNA is TGTGCCAGCAGTGTTAATAGGCTATACGAGCAGTACTTC. Protein sequence: CASSVNRLYEQYF. The chain uses TRBV2 and TRBJ2-7, with D unclear. This CDR3 spans 13 amino acids. The germline V and J ends were trimmed by 4 bases and 4 bases, with 11 bases remaining between them. The germline gives CDR1 SNHLY, CDR2 FYNNEI.

The rearrangement joins TRBV3-1 to TRBJ2-3; D gene uncertain. Trimming left V 3 bases short and J 5 bases short, with 9 bases between. Germline V lookup: CDR1 LGHDT, CDR2 YNNKEL (reference sequence). The CDR3 loop spans 13 amino acids. DNA for the CDR3: TGTGCCAGCAGCCAGGGCCAGGAAGATACGCAGTATTTT. This translates into CASSQGQEDTQYF.

This clonotype was seen at least ten times. The chain combines TRBV7-9 with TRBJ2-3; possible D gene TRBD2, 5 bases. With 5 bases removed from V and 2 bases from J, the gap between germline ends came to 11 bases. The CDR3 is made up of 14 amino acids. Germline assignment: CDR1 SEHNR and CDR2 FQNEAQ (reference sequence). CDR3 amino acids: CASSHGLSTDTQYF. CDR3 in DNA: TGTGCCAGCAGCCATGGACTTTCCACAGATACGCAGTATTTT.

This clonotype has a count of ten or more. V and J are TRBV11-3 and TRBJ1-5; D is uncertain. V was clipped by 2 bases and J by 0 bases, with 8 bases between them. The CDR3 loop spans 15 amino acids. Germline lookup yields CDR1 SGHNT and CDR2 YENEEA. CDR3 DNA: TGTGCCAGCAGCTTAAGGGTCCCTAGCAATCAGCCCCAGCATTTT. Encoded protein: CASSLRVPSNQPQHF.

This clonotype was detected ten times or more. This chain links TRBV4-2 with TRBJ1-1, with 8 bases lining up with TRBD1. The CDR3 spans 14 residues. In germline, CDR1 is LGHNA, CDR2 YNFKEQ. With 1 base clipped from V and 3 bases from J, the junction kept 1 base outside the gene matches. This CDR3 reads CASSQVQGDTEAFF. CDR3 nucleotides: TGTGCCAGCAGCCAAGTACAGGGGGACACTGAAGCTTTCTTT.

The chain combines TRBV20-1 with TRBJ2-3, with D possibly being TRBD2 (5 bases). The CDR3 is made up of 14 amino acids. Germline V gives CDR1 DFQATT, CDR2 SNEGSKA (reference sequence). V was clipped by 2 bases and J by 2 bases, with 11 bases between them. CDR3 region: CSARLSGLTDTQYF. Written as DNA, the CDR3 is TGCAGTGCTAGACTAAGCGGCCTCACAGATACGCAGTATTTT.

There are many counts of this clonotype. The CDR3: CASSYWGSGSPTDTQYF. As DNA, the CDR3 is TGTGCCAGCAGTTACTGGGGGTCGGGTTCTCCCACAGATACGCAGTATTTT. This chain joins TRBV6-6 and TRBJ2-3; D could derive from TRBD1 or TRBD2 (5 bases each). Trimming took off 1 base at V and 2 bases at J, with 16 bases between the two ends. The germline gives CDR1 MNHNY, CDR2 SVGAGI (reference sequence). This CDR3 region has 17 residues.

This clonotype occurred many times. The chain is built from TRBV19 and TRBJ2-2; D unclear. CDR1 and CDR2 from the germline V gene are LNHDA and SQIVND (reference sequence). The germline V and J ends were trimmed by 2 bases and 2 bases, with 6 bases remaining between them. CDR3 length: 14 amino acids. The CDR3 loop is CASSISRNTGELFF. CDR3 nucleotides: TGTGCCAGTAGTATATCCCGTAACACCGGGGAGCTGTTTTTT.

The table lists this clonotype with many counts. CDR3 amino acids: CSVRGGADTQYF. The CDR3 DNA follows: TGCAGTGTACGCGGGGGTGCAGATACGCAGTATTTT. The V call is TRBV20-1, the J call TRBJ2-3, with 7 bases fitting TRBD2. The CDR3 totals 12 residues. Germline CDR1 DFQATT, CDR2 SNEGSKA (reference sequence). J gave up 4 bases and V 7 bases, and 5 bases lay outside the gene matches.

This chain uses TRBV2 with TRBJ2-1; 9 bases agree with TRBD2. Unmatched junction bases numbered 12, after V lost 8 bases and J lost 7 bases. Germline V gene sequence: CDR1 SNHLY, CDR2 FYNNEI. The CDR3 loop spans 15 amino acids. CDR3 sequence reads: CASRRGGEHRNEQFF. The CDR3 DNA reads as TGTGCCAGCCGTCGCGGGGGGGAGCACCGGAATGAGCAGTTCTTC. Filled out from reference TRBV2 and TRBJ2-1, the complete variable domain reads EPEVTQTPSHQVTQMGQEVILRCVPISNHLYFYWYRQILGQKVEFLVSFYNNEISEKSEIFDDQFSVERPDGSNFTLKIRSTKLEDSAMYFCASRRGGEHRNEQFFGPGTRLTVL.

At least ten counts were recorded for this clonotype. V usage is TRBV18 and J usage is TRBJ1-1; 7 nucleotides align to TRBD1. Trimming at V came to 6 bases and at J to 10 bases, leaving 14 bases not matched to a gene. Germline CDR1 is KGHSH and CDR2 is LQKENI. This CDR3 comprises 14 residues. The CDR3 DNA reads TGTGCCAGCTCCCCAGGAATTGGGACAGCGGGAGCTTTCTTT. Protein sequence: CASSPGIGTAGAFF. The entire variable domain, with the rest obtained from reference TRBV18 and TRBJ1-1, is as follows: NAGVMQNPRHLVRRRGQEARLRCSPMKGHSHVYWYRQLPEEGLKFMVYLQKENIIDESGMPKERFSAEFPKEGPSILRIQQVVRGDSAAYFCASSPGIGTAGAFFGQGTRLTVV.

This clonotype was detected a few times. The rearrangement links TRBV4-2 to TRBJ2-5, with a weak D call TRBD2 (6 bases). V was cut by 1 base and J by 5 bases, with 14 bases left in between. This CDR3 region has 15 residues. In germline, CDR1 is LGHNA, CDR2 YNFKEQ. CDR3 in DNA: TGTGCCAGCAGCCAAGCGGAGGGGCCGGGGGAGACCCAGTACTTC. This gives the protein CASSQAEGPGETQYF.

The chain uses TRBV7-2 and TRBJ2-7; unclear D gene. The V end lost 1 base, the J end lost 0 bases, and 7 bases lay between the germline ends. The CDR3 sequence is 14 residues long. Germline V lookup: CDR1 SGHTA, CDR2 FQGNSA. The CDR3 loop is CASSLGHSSYEQYF. The CDR3 DNA follows: TGTGCCAGCAGCTTAGGGCATAGCTCCTACGAGCAGTACTTC.

This clonotype was counted many times. The rearrangement joins TRBV29-1 to TRBJ1-1; unclear D gene. Trimming took 3 bases from V and 0 from J, leaving 8 bases between them. Germline CDR1 SQVTM, CDR2 ANQGSEA. The CDR3 has 13 residues. Here the CDR3 reads CSVEANMNTEAFF. The CDR3 DNA reads as TGCAGCGTTGAGGCCAACATGAACACTGAAGCTTTCTTT.